This is a list of T cell receptor beta chains from one sample in a study of beta chain features in type 1 diabetes. Sequencing was performed with immunoSEQ multiplex PCR; in TCRdb, only in-frame clones are kept and a portion is missing. The table lists 20,000 to 30,000 clones, approximately 70% of them singletons. The specimen was Tregs from blood. Receptor source: a woman aged 40 to 55 in good health. Both conserved end residues are part of each CDR3. Fields, in order: D gene, clone size, J gene, V gene, CDR3 DNA, CDR3 protein. The D gene is left open where the match is weak. Only part of the rows carry a size: once, few, many, or a class if the clone is expanded.

.	.	TRBJ1-5	TRBV7-8	TGTGCCAGCAGCTTAGGACAGGCTGGGTGGCCCCAGCATTTT	CASSLGQAGWPQHF
.	few	TRBJ2-5	TRBV5-1	TGCGCCAGCAGCTTGGCCGGGCTCCCGGGGGAGACCCAGTACTTC	CASSLAGLPGETQYF
TRBD2	once	TRBJ2-3	TRBV4-3	TGCGCCAGCAGCCAAGCTTCTAGCGGGGGGGCCACAGATACGCAGTATTTT	CASSQASSGGATDTQYF
TRBD2	.	TRBJ2-5	TRBV6-5	TGTGCCAGCAGACTAGCGGGAGAAGGGGAGACCCAGTACTTC	CASRLAGEGETQYF
.	.	TRBJ2-7	TRBV7-2	TGTGCCAGCAGCGGGTGGCGGGGGCCTTCCTACGAGCAGTACTTC	CASSGWRGPSYEQYF
.	.	TRBJ2-1	TRBV10-3	TGTGCCATCAGTGAGTCTAAGGGGTCGAGCTCCTACAATGAGCAGTTCTTC	CAISESKGSSSYNEQFF
TRBD1	.	TRBJ1-1	TRBV29-1	TGCAGCGCTCCGTCCCAGGGGGCGCAAAATAAAGCTTTCTTT	CSAPSQGAQNKAFF
.	few	TRBJ1-5	TRBV19	TGTGCCAGTAGTATTTTGCGGAATCAGCCCCAGCATTTT	CASSILRNQPQHF
.	.	TRBJ2-7	TRBV5-4	TGTGCCAGCAGCCCCGGGGGACCCCTTGTGAGCTACGAGCAGTACTTC	CASSPGGPLVSYEQYF
.	.	TRBJ2-4	TRBV7-2	TGTGCCAGCAGCTGGAGCCCGGGTGTGGCCAAAAACATTCAGTACTTC	CASSWSPGVAKNIQYF
.	few	TRBJ1-2	TRBV4-3	TGCGCCAGCAGCCAAGAGGCGGGACCCCTCTATGGCTACACCTTC	CASSQEAGPLYGYTF
TRBD1	.	TRBJ1-2	TRBV29-1	TGCAGCGTCCCAGGGGGGACAGGGGGCTTTGGCTACACCTTC	CSVPGGTGGFGYTF
.	.	TRBJ1-1	TRBV10-1	TGCGCCAGCAGCGACTCCTCACTGGGAGCTTTCTTT	CASSDSSLGAFF
.	.	TRBJ1-1	TRBV7-2	TGTGCCAGCAGCTTAAGCGGGGGGCGCACTGAAGCTTTCTTT	CASSLSGGRTEAFF
.	.	TRBJ2-3	TRBV5-1	TGCGCCAGCAGCTTGGCCCAAGATACGCAGTATTTT	CASSLAQDTQYF
.	.	TRBJ2-3	TRBV7-9	TGTGCCAGCAGCTGGGGGGGCCTGGACACAGATACGCAGTATTTT	CASSWGGLDTDTQYF
TRBD1	.	TRBJ2-1	TRBV6-6	TGTGCCAGCAGTCTCGGGACAGGGAACAATGAGCAGTTCTTC	CASSLGTGNNEQFF
TRBD2	.	TRBJ2-1	TRBV7-2	TGTGCCAGCGCCACTGAAAGCGGGGGGCGCTACAATGAGCAGTTCTTC	CASATESGGRYNEQFF